This is a list of T cell receptor beta chains from one sample in a study of memory CD4+ T cells and cytomegalovirus serostatus. Clones were sequenced by immunoSEQ multiplex PCR, and TCRdb holds only the in-frame ones, with some missing. The table shows 25,000 to 40,000 clones, with roughly 80% occurring only once. Specimen: memory CD4+ T cells from blood. The receptors were gathered from an adult in good health and CMV-seronegative. Some clones in this sample may be carry-over from other donors' samples. The CDR3 runs from the conserved cysteine through the conserved F or W. A D gene is named only where the DNA matches it firmly. The size of a clone is reported for some rows only, either as once, few or many, or as a class for expanded clones.

V	J	D	size	CDR3	DNA
TRBV4-1	TRBJ2-1	TRBD1	NA	CASSQARDRSYNEQFF	TGCGCCAGCAGCCAAGCTCGGGACAGATCATACAATGAGCAGTTCTTC
TRBV4-2	TRBJ2-1	NA	NA	CASSQMTARKLSSYNEQFF	TGTGCCAGCAGCCAGATGACAGCCCGAAAGCTAAGCTCCTACAATGAGCAGTTCTTC
TRBV28	TRBJ1-5	NA	NA	CASSSARAYNQPQHF	TGTGCCAGCAGTTCGGCCAGGGCGTACAATCAGCCCCAGCATTTT
TRBV5-1	TRBJ2-5	TRBD2	NA	CASSLVVSGGGLETQYF	TGCGCCAGCAGCTTGGTGGTCAGCGGGGGGGGGCTGGAGACCCAGTACTTC
TRBV7-8	TRBJ2-5	NA	NA	CASSSSVQETQYF	TGTGCCAGCAGCTCCTCTGTCCAAGAGACCCAGTACTTC
TRBV25-1	TRBJ2-7	NA	once	CASSETGGPYEQYF	TGTGCCAGCAGTGAAACGGGGGGCCCTTACGAGCAGTACTTC
TRBV11-3	TRBJ2-3	NA	few	CASSLDWGDTQYF	TGTGCCAGCAGCTTAGACTGGGGAGATACGCAGTATTTT
TRBV5-6	TRBJ1-4	NA	once	CASSWWRGENEKLFF	TGTGCCAGCAGCTGGTGGCGGGGTGAGAATGAAAAACTGTTTTTT
TRBV30	TRBJ1-4	NA	NA	CAWNREEEKLFF	TGTGCCTGGAACAGGGAGGAAGAAAAACTGTTTTTT
TRBV6-5	TRBJ1-2	NA	NA	CASSYFLQGTGGYTF	TGTGCCAGCAGTTACTTTTTGCAGGGGACGGGCGGCTACACCTTC
TRBV10-3	TRBJ2-7	TRBD2	NA	CAISGGGSASYEQYF	TGTGCCATCAGTGGGGGGGGGTCTGCGTCCTACGAGCAGTACTTC
TRBV5-1	TRBJ1-2	TRBD1	NA	CASSLGGQGQDYTF	TGCGCCAGCAGCTTGGGAGGACAGGGTCAGGACTACACCTTC
TRBV25-1	TRBJ2-7	NA	once	CASSEFGGHEQYF	TGTGCCAGCAGTGAATTTGGAGGGCACGAGCAGTACTTC
TRBV5-4	TRBJ2-7	TRBD1	NA	CASSGITTGGYEQYF	TGTGCCAGCAGCGGTATAACGACAGGGGGCTACGAGCAGTACTTC
TRBV6-5	TRBJ2-1	NA	once	CASRGGVNNEQFF	TGTGCCAGCAGGGGCGGGGTAAACAATGAGCAGTTCTTC
TRBV19	TRBJ2-2	NA	once	CASSITGNTGELFF	TGTGCCAGTAGTATCACAGGGAACACCGGGGAGCTGTTTTTT
TRBV30	TRBJ1-5	NA	NA	CAWSVDSNQPQHF	TGTGCCTGGAGTGTCGATAGCAATCAGCCCCAGCATTTT
TRBV19	TRBJ2-2	TRBD2	NA	CASSIPGGTGELFF	TGTGCCAGTAGTATCCCGGGGGGCACCGGGGAGCTGTTTTTT
TRBV7-2	TRBJ1-6	NA	NA	CASSLAQRSSSPLHF	TGTGCCAGCAGCTTAGCGCAGAGATCAAGTTCACCCCTCCACTTT
TRBV30	TRBJ1-2	NA	few	CAWSVGGLYYGYTF	TGTGCCTGGAGTGTAGGGGGACTTTACTATGGCTACACCTTC
TRBV4-1	TRBJ2-2	TRBD1	NA	CASSQKDRETGELFF	TGCGCCAGCAGCCAGAAGGACAGGGAGACCGGGGAGCTGTTTTTT
TRBV19	TRBJ2-2	NA	once	CASSSQSNTGELFF	TGTGCCAGTAGTTCACAGAGCAACACCGGGGAGCTGTTTTTT
TRBV19	TRBJ2-2	TRBD2	NA	CASEAGGNTGELFF	TGTGCCAGCGAAGCGGGGGGGAACACCGGGGAGCTGTTTTTT
TRBV29-1	TRBJ1-6	TRBD1	NA	CSARGDRGQPLHF	TGCAGCGCCCGCGGGGACAGGGGGCAACCCCTCCACTTT
TRBV6-5	TRBJ1-6	TRBD1	NA	CASRGQGDSPLHF	TGTGCCAGCAGGGGACAGGGAGATTCACCCCTCCACTTT
TRBV7-2	TRBJ1-3	NA	NA	CASSPTRGLGNTIYF	TGTGCCAGCAGCCCTACTCGCGGGCTTGGAAACACCATATATTTT
TRBV9	TRBJ1-1	NA	few	CASSALNTEAFF	TGTGCCAGCAGCGCCTTGAACACTGAAGCTTTCTTT
TRBV6-5	TRBJ1-1	NA	NA	CASSYRGGTEAFF	TGTGCCAGCAGTTACAGGGGAGGTACTGAAGCTTTCTTT
TRBV5-8	TRBJ1-5	TRBD1	NA	CASSARRGQGGNQPQHF	TGTGCCAGCAGCGCGAGACGGGGACAGGGAGGCAATCAGCCCCAGCATTTT
TRBV29-1	TRBJ1-4	TRBD1	few	CSAGTDLNEKLFF	TGCAGCGCCGGGACAGACCTGAATGAAAAACTGTTTTTT
TRBV7-2	TRBJ2-7	TRBD1	NA	CASSWDRGKQYF	TGTGCCAGCAGCTGGGACAGGGGAAAGCAGTACTTC
TRBV13	TRBJ2-4	TRBD1	NA	CASSLLANNRGENIQYF	TGTGCCAGCAGCTTATTGGCTAATAACAGGGGTGAAAACATTCAGTACTTC
TRBV30	TRBJ1-1	NA	NA	CAWNEGGTEAFF	TGTGCCTGGAATGAGGGAGGCACTGAAGCTTTCTTT
TRBV27	TRBJ1-2	TRBD1	NA	CASSFSGDRGDGYTF	TGTGCCAGCAGTTTCTCCGGGGACAGGGGTGATGGCTACACCTTC
TRBV5-6	TRBJ1-2	TRBD1	NA	CASSKQGAWGYTF	TGTGCCAGCAGCAAACAGGGGGCTTGGGGCTACACCTTC
TRBV6-1	TRBJ2-7	NA	NA	CASSEYTSRTYEQYF	TGTGCCAGCAGTGAATATACCAGCCGAACCTACGAGCAGTACTTC
TRBV30	TRBJ1-2	NA	NA	CAWTGGPGGYTF	TGTGCCTGGACAGGCGGACCGGGCGGCTACACCTTC
TRBV6-1	TRBJ2-7	TRBD1	NA	CASNLEEDRGQEYF	TGTGCCAGCAATTTAGAAGAGGACAGGGGGCAGGAGTACTTC
TRBV5-4	TRBJ1-1	NA	NA	CASSQDSTNTEAFF	TGTGCCAGCAGCCAGGACAGTACGAACACTGAAGCTTTCTTT
TRBV11-2	TRBJ2-5	NA	NA	CASSFSIGVQETQYF	TGTGCCAGCAGCTTTTCTATCGGGGTACAAGAGACCCAGTACTTC
TRBV5-1	TRBJ2-4	TRBD1	NA	CASKQGQAVDIQYF	TGCGCCAGCAAACAGGGACAGGCGGTAGACATTCAGTACTTC
TRBV5-1	TRBJ2-7	NA	few	CASSLRMGTSTGSYEQYF	TGCGCCAGCAGCCTTCGTATGGGTACCTCGACCGGATCCTACGAGCAGTACTTC
TRBV6-5	TRBJ1-1	NA	few	CASSPRRRANTEAFF	TGTGCCAGCAGCCCCCGAAGGCGGGCGAACACTGAAGCTTTCTTT
TRBV7-2	TRBJ2-7	TRBD1	once	CASSVGQVIDEQYF	TGTGCCAGCAGCGTGGGACAGGTTATAGACGAGCAGTACTTC
TRBV25-1	TRBJ1-1	TRBD1	NA	CASSDPGQAEAFF	TGTGCCAGCAGTGATCCCGGACAGGCTGAAGCTTTCTTT
TRBV9	TRBJ2-3	TRBD2	NA	CASSFGGTRADTQYF	TGTGCCAGCAGCTTTGGTGGGACTAGAGCAGATACGCAGTATTTT
TRBV5-1	TRBJ2-2	NA	once	CASSLHRTGELFF	TGCGCCAGCAGCTTGCACAGGACCGGGGAGCTGTTTTTT
TRBV30	TRBJ1-2	TRBD1	NA	CAWSGGRGLYGYTF	TGTGCCTGGAGTGGCGGCAGGGGGCTCTATGGCTACACCTTC
TRBV6-5	TRBJ2-3	NA	NA	CASQAGAGTDTQYF	TGTGCCAGCCAGGCAGGGGCGGGCACAGATACGCAGTATTTT
TRBV7-8	TRBJ1-3	NA	NA	CASSRGQRQPGNTIYF	TGTGCCAGCAGCCGAGGTCAGCGGCAGCCTGGAAACACCATATATTTT
TRBV6-6	TRBJ2-7	NA	NA	CASSSISEQYF	TGTGCCAGCAGCTCAATCTCCGAGCAGTACTTC
TRBV19	TRBJ2-5	TRBD1	NA	CASSVTGGIETQYF	TGTGCCAGTAGTGTAACAGGGGGTATAGAGACCCAGTACTTC
TRBV11-2	TRBJ1-4	NA	NA	CASSRGTPNEKLFF	TGTGCCAGCAGCAGGGGGACCCCGAATGAAAAACTGTTTTTT
TRBV5-1	TRBJ1-3	TRBD1	few	CASSSTGGTDTIYF	TGCGCCAGCAGCTCGACAGGGGGCACTGACACCATATATTTT
TRBV6-1	TRBJ2-1	TRBD2	once	CASSENGGAWNEQFF	TGTGCCAGCAGTGAAAACGGGGGGGCCTGGAATGAGCAGTTCTTC
TRBV6-5	TRBJ2-5	NA	NA	CASIPPGQKETQYF	TGTGCCAGCATCCCACCGGGCCAAAAAGAGACCCAGTACTTC
TRBV15	TRBJ1-2	NA	NA	CATSRRAGDGYTF	TGTGCCACCAGCAGACGTGCAGGGGATGGCTACACCTTC
TRBV5-4	TRBJ2-7	TRBD2	NA	CASSLGSSGGSTYEQYF	TGTGCCAGCAGCTTGGGCTCTAGCGGGGGAAGTACCTACGAGCAGTACTTC
TRBV29-1	TRBJ2-5	TRBD2	once	CSVEGGQGGETQYF	TGCAGCGTTGAAGGAGGTCAGGGAGGGGAGACCCAGTACTTC